This T cell receptor beta chain was observed in a study of cytomegalovirus exposure and HLA in healthy donors. The study ran its PCR with 60 Vbeta and 13 Jbeta primers. Here immunoSEQ multiplex PCR was the method, and the copy in TCRdb shows in-frame clones only, minus some. This table holds around 51,000 clones. This CDR3 is 14 amino acids long. V shed 3 bases and J shed 3 bases, with 8 bases lying between them. The germline gives CDR1 MRHNA, CDR2 SNTAGT. The receptor was derived from a man aged 40-55 years in good health and CMV-seropositive. The specimen was PBMCs. The chain is built from TRBV6-4 and TRBJ2-2; D remains ambiguous. This CDR3 reads CASSDGLDTGELFF. CDR3 DNA sequence: TGTGCCAGCAGTGATGGTCTAGACACCGGGGAGCTGTTTTTT.